Listed below are T cell receptor beta chains from one sample, sequenced in a study of identical twins. TCRdb called the 5' RACE reads again in MiXCR, with one record for every CDR3 protein. The table records nearly 900,000 distinct CDR3 sequences, over 9% of them present only once. These data are also associated with another study on yellow fever vaccine responses in identical twins.

The specimen was PBMCs. Source of these receptors: a woman aged 18-29 years in good health. The CDR3 runs from the conserved cysteine through the conserved F or W. Each record gives: clone size, J gene, D gene, V gene, CDR3 protein. A D gene is named only where the DNA matches it firmly. Clone sizes are given selectively: once, few, many, or a class where the clone is expanded.

clone_size: .
j_call: TRBJ2-3
d_call: .
v_call: TRBV29-1
cdr3_aa: CSALDSPSTDTQYF

clone_size: few
j_call: TRBJ2-4
d_call: TRBD2
v_call: TRBV20-1
cdr3_aa: CSARDRLAGGLETKNIQYF

clone_size: few
j_call: TRBJ2-5
d_call: TRBD1
v_call: TRBV27
cdr3_aa: CASSHRTGPKQETQYF

clone_size: few
j_call: TRBJ1-5
d_call: .
v_call: TRBV20-1
cdr3_aa: CSARPLGQPQHF

clone_size: many
j_call: TRBJ2-5
d_call: .
v_call: TRBV29-1
cdr3_aa: CSARETKYQETQYF

clone_size: few
j_call: TRBJ2-3
d_call: .
v_call: TRBV3-1
cdr3_aa: CASSQIKGPTDTQYF

clone_size: .
j_call: TRBJ2-5
d_call: .
v_call: TRBV25-1
cdr3_aa: CASSEYQGSETQYF

clone_size: many
j_call: TRBJ2-1
d_call: .
v_call: TRBV12-3/TRBV12-4
cdr3_aa: CASRSLGNEQFF

clone_size: few
j_call: TRBJ2-1
d_call: .
v_call: TRBV7-3
cdr3_aa: CASSLLPDRFSGTTYNEQFF

clone_size: few
j_call: TRBJ1-1
d_call: TRBD1
v_call: TRBV5-1
cdr3_aa: CASSIPGTGDTEAFF

clone_size: few
j_call: TRBJ2-1
d_call: TRBD2
v_call: TRBV14
cdr3_aa: CASNPLAGEQFF

clone_size: many
j_call: TRBJ2-4
d_call: TRBD2
v_call: TRBV7-8
cdr3_aa: CASSPGLAVIAKNIQYF

clone_size: few
j_call: TRBJ1-6
d_call: .
v_call: TRBV6-1
cdr3_aa: CASSEARTDNSPLHF

clone_size: .
j_call: TRBJ2-1
d_call: .
v_call: TRBV5-5
cdr3_aa: CASSFETTSYNEQFF

clone_size: few
j_call: TRBJ1-1
d_call: .
v_call: TRBV6-5
cdr3_aa: CASSSLGEGRTEAFF

clone_size: .
j_call: TRBJ2-2
d_call: TRBD2
v_call: TRBV20-1
cdr3_aa: CSASGLAGAGTGELFF

clone_size: many
j_call: TRBJ2-5
d_call: .
v_call: TRBV29-1
cdr3_aa: CSVVPSVTQYF

clone_size: few
j_call: TRBJ2-5
d_call: TRBD1
v_call: TRBV6-1
cdr3_aa: CASQPHRGGETQYF

clone_size: few
j_call: TRBJ2-2
d_call: TRBD1
v_call: TRBV25-1
cdr3_aa: CASSGDRAVVTGELFF

clone_size: many
j_call: TRBJ2-5
d_call: .
v_call: TRBV4-1
cdr3_aa: CASSQDKVIQYF

clone_size: many
j_call: TRBJ2-7
d_call: .
v_call: TRBV12-3/TRBV12-4
cdr3_aa: CASSFGSRVYEQYF

clone_size: .
j_call: TRBJ1-1
d_call: .
v_call: TRBV14
cdr3_aa: CASSQMAQVSEAFF

clone_size: few
j_call: TRBJ2-4
d_call: .
v_call: TRBV29-1
cdr3_aa: CSVAGVTKNIQYF